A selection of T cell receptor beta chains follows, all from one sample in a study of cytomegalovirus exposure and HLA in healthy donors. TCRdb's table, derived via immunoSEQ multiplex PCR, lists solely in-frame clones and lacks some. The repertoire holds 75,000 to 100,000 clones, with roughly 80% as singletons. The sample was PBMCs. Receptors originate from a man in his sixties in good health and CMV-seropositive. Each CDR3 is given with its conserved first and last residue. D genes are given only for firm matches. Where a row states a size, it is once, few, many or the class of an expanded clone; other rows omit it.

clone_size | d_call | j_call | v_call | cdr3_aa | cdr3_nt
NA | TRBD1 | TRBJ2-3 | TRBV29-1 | CSAQGWDRTLDTQYF | TGCAGCGCCCAAGGTTGGGACAGGACACTGGATACGCAGTATTTT
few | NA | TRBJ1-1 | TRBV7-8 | CASSFGIQAFF | TGTGCCAGCAGCTTCGGGATTCAGGCTTTCTTT
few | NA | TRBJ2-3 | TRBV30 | CALRGDGFTDTQYF | TGTGCCTTAAGGGGCGATGGATTCACAGATACGCAGTATTTT
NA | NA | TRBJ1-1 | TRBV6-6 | CASSYLDSSEAFF | TGTGCCAGCAGTTACCTCGACAGTTCTGAAGCTTTCTTT
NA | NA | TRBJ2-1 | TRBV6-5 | CASSLGGSYNEQFF | TGTGCCAGCAGTTTAGGGGGATCTTACAATGAGCAGTTCTTC
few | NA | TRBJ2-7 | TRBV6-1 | CASRGGVGKNYEQYF | TGTGCCAGCAGGGGGGGTGTGGGGAAGAACTACGAGCAGTACTTC
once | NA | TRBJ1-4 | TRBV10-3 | CAISPQGPGNEKLFF | TGTGCCATCAGTCCCCAGGGGCCCGGTAATGAAAAACTGTTTTTT
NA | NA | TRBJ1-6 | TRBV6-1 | CASSSGKGGSPLHF | TGTGCCAGCAGTTCCGGGAAAGGAGGTTCACCCCTCCACTTT
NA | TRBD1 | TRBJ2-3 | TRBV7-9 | CASSPGGPSGTQYF | TGTGCCAGCAGCCCAGGGGGCCCCTCGGGGACGCAGTATTTT
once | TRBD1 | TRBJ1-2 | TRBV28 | CASSLTGGEDYGYTF | TGTGCCAGCAGCCTAACAGGGGGCGAGGACTATGGCTACACCTTC
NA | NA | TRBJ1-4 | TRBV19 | CASSIRGPNEKLFF | TGTGCCAGTAGTATACGCGGGCCTAATGAAAAACTGTTTTTT
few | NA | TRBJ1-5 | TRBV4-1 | CASSQGPGRGAGQPQHF | TGCGCCAGCAGCCAAGGGCCTGGAAGGGGCGCAGGTCAGCCCCAGCATTTT
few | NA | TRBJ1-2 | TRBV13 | CASRPAEQGHGYTF | TGTGCCAGCAGACCCGCGGAACAGGGTCATGGCTACACCTTC
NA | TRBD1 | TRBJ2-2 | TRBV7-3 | CASSLQGADTGELFF | TGTGCCAGCAGCTTACAGGGGGCGGACACCGGGGAGCTGTTTTTT
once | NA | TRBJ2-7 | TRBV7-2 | CASSLNRAYEQYF | TGTGCCAGCAGCTTAAACAGGGCCTACGAGCAGTACTTC
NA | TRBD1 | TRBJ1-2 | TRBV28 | CASRRTGGIYGYTF | TGTGCCAGCAGGAGGACAGGTGGGATCTATGGCTACACCTTC
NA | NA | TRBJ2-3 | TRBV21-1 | CARPPASSDTQYF | TGTGCCAGGCCACCCGCGAGTTCAGATACGCAGTATTTT
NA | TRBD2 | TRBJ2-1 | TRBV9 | CASSEAPAGDNEQFF | TGTGCCAGCAGCGAGGCCCCGGCGGGGGACAATGAGCAGTTCTTC
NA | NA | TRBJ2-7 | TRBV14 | CASSQSYGQTSYEQYF | TGTGCCAGCAGCCAAAGTTATGGGCAGACCTCCTACGAGCAGTACTTC
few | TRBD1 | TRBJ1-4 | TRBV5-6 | CASSSPGQGGKLFF | TGTGCCAGCAGCTCACCGGGACAGGGGGGAAAACTGTTTTTT
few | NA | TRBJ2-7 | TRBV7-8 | CASSLNLYEQYF | TGTGCCAGCAGCTTGAATCTCTACGAGCAGTACTTC